This paragraph reports one TCR beta chain. The antigen is unknown. CDR3 length equals 11 residues. V lost 2 bases to trimming and J lost 6 bases, with 5 bases between them. CDR1 SGHTA and CDR2 FQGNSA come from the germline V gene. Generated by immunoSEQ multiplex PCR, the TCRdb table keeps only in-frame clones and is missing some. This table holds around 83,000 clones, around three quarters found once. These data belong to a study of T cells in localized non-small cell lung cancer. Study-level findings and limits: Those with higher blood T cell density had longer overall survival. Because researchers sequenced only one region of the tumor, heterogeneity is still possible. The study detected a median approximately 55 of the top 100 tumor clones in adjacent lung.

Sequencing used PBMCs, obtained before any cancer treatment. V and J are TRBV7-2 and TRBJ2-7, with D uncertain. The sequence came from a man aged 35 to 69 with stage II squamous cell lung carcinoma. The CDR3 nucleotides read TGTGCCAGCAGCTTACTCGCCGAGCAGTACTTC. Its translation: CASSLLAEQYF.